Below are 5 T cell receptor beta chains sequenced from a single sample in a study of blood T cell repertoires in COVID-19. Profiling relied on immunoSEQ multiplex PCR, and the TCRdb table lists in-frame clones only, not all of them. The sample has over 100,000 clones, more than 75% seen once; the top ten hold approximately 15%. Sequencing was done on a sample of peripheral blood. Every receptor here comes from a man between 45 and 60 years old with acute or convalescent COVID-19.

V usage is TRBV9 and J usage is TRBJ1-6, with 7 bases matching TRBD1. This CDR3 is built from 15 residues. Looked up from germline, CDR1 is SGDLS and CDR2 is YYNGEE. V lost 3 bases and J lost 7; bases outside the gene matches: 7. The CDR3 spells CASSGEDRANSPLHF. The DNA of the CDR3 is TGTGCCAGCAGCGGAGAAGACAGGGCCAATTCACCCCTCCACTTT.

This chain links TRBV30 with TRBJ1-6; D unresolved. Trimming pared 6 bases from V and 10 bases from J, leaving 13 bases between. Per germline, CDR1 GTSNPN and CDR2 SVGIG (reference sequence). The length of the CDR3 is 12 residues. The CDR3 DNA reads TGTGCCTGCCGGGAGCCCAGCTCACCCCTCCACTTT. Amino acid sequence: CACREPSSPLHF.

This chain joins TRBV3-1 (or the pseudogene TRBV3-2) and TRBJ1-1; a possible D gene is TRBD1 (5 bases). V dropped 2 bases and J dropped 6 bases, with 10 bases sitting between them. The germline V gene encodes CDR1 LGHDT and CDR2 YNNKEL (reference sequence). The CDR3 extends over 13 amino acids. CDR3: CASSQRGSAEAFF. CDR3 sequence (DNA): TGTGCCAGCAGCCAAAGGGGTTCCGCTGAAGCTTTCTTT.

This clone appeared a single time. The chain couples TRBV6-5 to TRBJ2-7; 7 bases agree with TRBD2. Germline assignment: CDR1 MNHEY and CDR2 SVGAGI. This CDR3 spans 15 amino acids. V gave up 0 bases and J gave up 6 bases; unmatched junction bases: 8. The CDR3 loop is CASSYSGGSSGEQYF. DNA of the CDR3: TGTGCCAGCAGTTACTCGGGCGGGAGCTCAGGCGAGCAGTACTTC.

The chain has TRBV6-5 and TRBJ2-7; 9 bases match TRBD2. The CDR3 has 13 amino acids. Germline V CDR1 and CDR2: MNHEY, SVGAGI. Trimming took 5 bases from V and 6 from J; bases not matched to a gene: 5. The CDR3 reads CASSQGLASEQYF. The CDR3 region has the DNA TGTGCCAGCAGTCAGGGACTAGCTAGCGAGCAGTACTTC.